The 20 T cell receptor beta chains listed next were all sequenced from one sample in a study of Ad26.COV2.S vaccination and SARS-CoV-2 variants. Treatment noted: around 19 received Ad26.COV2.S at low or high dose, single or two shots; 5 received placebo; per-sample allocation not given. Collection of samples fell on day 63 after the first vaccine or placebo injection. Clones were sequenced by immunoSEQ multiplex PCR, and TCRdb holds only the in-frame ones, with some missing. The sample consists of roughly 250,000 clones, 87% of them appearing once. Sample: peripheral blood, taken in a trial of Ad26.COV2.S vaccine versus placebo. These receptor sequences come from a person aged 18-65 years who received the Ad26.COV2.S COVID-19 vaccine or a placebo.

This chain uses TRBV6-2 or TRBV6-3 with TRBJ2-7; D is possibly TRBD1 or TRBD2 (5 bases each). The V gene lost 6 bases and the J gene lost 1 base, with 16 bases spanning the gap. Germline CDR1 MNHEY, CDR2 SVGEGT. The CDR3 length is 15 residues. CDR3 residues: CASSPGPPRSYEQYV. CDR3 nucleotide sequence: TGTGCCAGCAGCCCGGGACCCCCGAGGTCCTACGAGCAGTACGTC.

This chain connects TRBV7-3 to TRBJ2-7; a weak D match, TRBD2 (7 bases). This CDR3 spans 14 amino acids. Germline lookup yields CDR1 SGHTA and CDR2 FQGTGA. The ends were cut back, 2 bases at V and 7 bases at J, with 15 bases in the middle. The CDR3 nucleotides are TGTGCCAGCAGCTTAGCGGGGGCTGTGGGTGAGCAGTACTTC. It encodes CASSLAGAVGEQYF.

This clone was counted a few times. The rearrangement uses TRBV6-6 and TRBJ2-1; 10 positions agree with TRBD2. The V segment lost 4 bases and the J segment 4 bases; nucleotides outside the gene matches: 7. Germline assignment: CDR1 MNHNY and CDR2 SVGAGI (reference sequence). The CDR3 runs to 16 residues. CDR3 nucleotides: TGTGCCAGCAGTTCCAGGACTAGCGGTACATACAATGAGCAGTTCTTC. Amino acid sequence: CASSSRTSGTYNEQFF.

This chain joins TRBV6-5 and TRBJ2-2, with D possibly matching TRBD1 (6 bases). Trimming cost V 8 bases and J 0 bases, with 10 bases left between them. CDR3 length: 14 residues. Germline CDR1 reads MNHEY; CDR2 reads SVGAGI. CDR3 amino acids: CASEGGPNTGELFF. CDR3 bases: TGTGCCAGCGAAGGGGGTCCGAACACCGGGGAGCTGTTTTTT.

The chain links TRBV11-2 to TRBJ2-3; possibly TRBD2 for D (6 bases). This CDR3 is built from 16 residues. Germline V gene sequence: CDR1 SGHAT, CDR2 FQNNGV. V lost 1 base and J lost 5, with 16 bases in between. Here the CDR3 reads CASSLGGRWDVDTQYF. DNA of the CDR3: TGTGCCAGCAGCTTAGGAGGGAGGTGGGATGTAGATACGCAGTATTTT.

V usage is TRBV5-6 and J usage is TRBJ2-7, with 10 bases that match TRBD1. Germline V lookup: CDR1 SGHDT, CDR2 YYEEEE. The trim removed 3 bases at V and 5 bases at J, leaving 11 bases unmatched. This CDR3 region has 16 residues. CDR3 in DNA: TGTGCCAGCAGCTGGGTGGGACAGGGGTTGGCGAACGAGCAGTACGTC. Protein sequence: CASSWVGQGLANEQYV.

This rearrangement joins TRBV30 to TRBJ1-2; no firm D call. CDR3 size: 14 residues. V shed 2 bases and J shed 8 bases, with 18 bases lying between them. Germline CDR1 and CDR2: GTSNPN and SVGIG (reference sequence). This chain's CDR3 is CAWSLGLLGKGYTF. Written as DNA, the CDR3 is TGTGCCTGGAGTCTAGGTCTTTTGGGTAAAGGCTACACCTTC.

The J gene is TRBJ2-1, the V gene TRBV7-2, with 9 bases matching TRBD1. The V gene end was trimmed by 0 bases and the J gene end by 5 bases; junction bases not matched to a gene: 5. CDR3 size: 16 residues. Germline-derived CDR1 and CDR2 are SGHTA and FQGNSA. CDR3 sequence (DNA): TGTGCCAGCAGCTTAGCAGGCGGGACAGGGCACAATGAGCAGTTCTTC. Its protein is CASSLAGGTGHNEQFF.

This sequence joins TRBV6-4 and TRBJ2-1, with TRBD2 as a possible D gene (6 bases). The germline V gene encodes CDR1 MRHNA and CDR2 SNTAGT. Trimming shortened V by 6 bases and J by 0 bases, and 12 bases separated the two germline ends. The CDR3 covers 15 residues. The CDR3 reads CASSPGGSSYNEQFF. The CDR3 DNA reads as TGTGCCAGCAGCCCCGGGGGAAGCTCCTACAATGAGCAGTTCTTC.

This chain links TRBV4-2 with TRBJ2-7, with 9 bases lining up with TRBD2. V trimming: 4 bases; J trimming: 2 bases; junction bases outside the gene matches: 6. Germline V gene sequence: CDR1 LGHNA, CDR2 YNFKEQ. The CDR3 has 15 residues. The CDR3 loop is CASSRGLAGTYEQYF. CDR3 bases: TGTGCCAGCAGCCGAGGGCTAGCGGGGACCTACGAGCAGTACTTC.

This CDR3 reads CASSSRTGGGGYTF. The CDR3 nucleotides are TGTGCCAGCAGCTCGAGGACAGGGGGGGGTGGCTACACCTTC. The chain recombines TRBV7-2 with TRBJ1-2; 10 nucleotides match TRBD1. Unmatched junction bases numbered 6, after V lost 4 bases and J lost 7 bases. The germline V gene encodes CDR1 SGHTA and CDR2 FQGNSA. CDR3 size: 14 residues. The whole variable domain, filled in from reference TRBV7-2 and TRBJ1-2, reads GAGVSQSPSNKVTEKGKDVELRCDPISGHTALYWYRQSLGQGLEFLIYFQGNSAPDKSGLPSDRFSAERTGGSVSTLTIQRTQQEDSAVYLCASSSRTGGGGYTFGSGTRLTVV.

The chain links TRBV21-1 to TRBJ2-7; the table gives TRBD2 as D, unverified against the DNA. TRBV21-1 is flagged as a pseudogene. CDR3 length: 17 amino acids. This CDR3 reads CASSKRTLAGGSYEQYF. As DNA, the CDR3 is TGTGCTAGCAGCAAACGAACACTAGCGGGGGGCTCCTACGAGCAGTACTTC.

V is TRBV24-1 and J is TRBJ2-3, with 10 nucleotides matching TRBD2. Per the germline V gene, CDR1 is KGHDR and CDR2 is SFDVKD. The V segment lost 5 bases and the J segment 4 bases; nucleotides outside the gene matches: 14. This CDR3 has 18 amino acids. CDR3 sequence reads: CATSALGGLAGEADTQYF. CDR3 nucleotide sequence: TGTGCCACCAGTGCCCTCGGAGGGCTAGCGGGAGAGGCAGATACGCAGTATTTT.

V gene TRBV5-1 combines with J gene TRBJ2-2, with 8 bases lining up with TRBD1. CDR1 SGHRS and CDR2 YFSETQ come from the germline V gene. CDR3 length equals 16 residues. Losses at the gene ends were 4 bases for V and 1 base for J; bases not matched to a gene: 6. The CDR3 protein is CASSPTGTGNTGELFF. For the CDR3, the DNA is TGCGCCAGCAGCCCAACCGGGACAGGGAACACCGGGGAGCTGTTTTTT.

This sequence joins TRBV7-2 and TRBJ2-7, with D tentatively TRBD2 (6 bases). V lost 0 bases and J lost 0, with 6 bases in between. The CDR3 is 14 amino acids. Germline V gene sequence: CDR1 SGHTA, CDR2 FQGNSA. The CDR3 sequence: CASSLAGSSYEQYF. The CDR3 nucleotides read TGTGCCAGCAGCTTAGCCGGGAGCTCCTACGAGCAGTACTTC.

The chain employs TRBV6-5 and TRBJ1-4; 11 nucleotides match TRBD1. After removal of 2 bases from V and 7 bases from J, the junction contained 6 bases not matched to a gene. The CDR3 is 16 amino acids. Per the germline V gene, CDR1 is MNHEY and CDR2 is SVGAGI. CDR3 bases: TGTGCCAGCAGTTACCTCCGGACAGGGGGCGGTGAAAAACTGTTTTTT. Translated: CASSYLRTGGGEKLFF.

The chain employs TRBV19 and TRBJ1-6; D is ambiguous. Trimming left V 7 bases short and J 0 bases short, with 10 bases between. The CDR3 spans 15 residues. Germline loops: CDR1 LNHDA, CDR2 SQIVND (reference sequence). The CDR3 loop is CASTSINSYNSPLHF. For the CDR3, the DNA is TGTGCCAGTACCTCTATTAACTCCTATAATTCACCCCTCCACTTT.

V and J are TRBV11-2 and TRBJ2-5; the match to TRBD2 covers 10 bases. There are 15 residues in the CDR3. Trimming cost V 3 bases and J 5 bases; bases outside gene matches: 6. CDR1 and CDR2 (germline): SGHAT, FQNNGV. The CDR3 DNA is TGTGCCAGCAGCTTTGCAGCGGGGGGGCCGGAGACCCAGTACTTC. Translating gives CASSFAAGGPETQYF.

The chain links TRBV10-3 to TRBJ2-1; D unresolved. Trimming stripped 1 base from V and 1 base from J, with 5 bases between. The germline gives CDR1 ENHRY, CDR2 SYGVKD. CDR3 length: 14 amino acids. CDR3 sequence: CAISELGSYNEQFF. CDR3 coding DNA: TGTGCCATCAGTGAGTTGGGTTCCTACAATGAGCAGTTCTTC.

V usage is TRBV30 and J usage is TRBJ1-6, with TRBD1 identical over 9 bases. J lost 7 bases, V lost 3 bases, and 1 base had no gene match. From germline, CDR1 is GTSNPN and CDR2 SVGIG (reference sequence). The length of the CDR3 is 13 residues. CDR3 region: CAWRGTGNSPLHF. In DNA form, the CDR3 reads TGTGCCTGGAGAGGGACAGGGAATTCACCCCTCCACTTT.